This T cell receptor (beta chain) was identified in a study of shared clonotypes between healthy human individuals (TCRdb year 2020). Study-level background: Two women and a few men aged 18 to 49 years were included in the cohort. The study deeply sequenced blood TCR repertoires of 5 or 6 healthy adults to estimate repertoire size and the extent of clonotype sharing between individuals. Each donor's leukapheresis produced roughly between about 0.9 and 9.5 billion PBMCs. To increase sequencing depth and limit assay-specific biases, different laboratories used diverse techniques to prepare libraries and sequence TCR repertoires. For each donor, CD4 naive and CD4 memory were each given three plates, CD8 naive was given two plates, and CD8 memory was given one plate.

Findings and caveats that apply to the study as a whole: Incomplete sequencing was indicated by rarefaction of sorted-subset datasets, despite the large sequencing depth. Larger estimated clonotype richness was generally found for naive subsets than for memory subsets. Sampling was restricted to blood, and TCR repertoires in tissue are likely to differ from TCR repertoires in blood. Based on pairwise subsampling, the degree of clonotype sharing among donors was expected to be affected by sequencing depth. Higher generation probabilities were observed for clonotypes shared by all four sorted-subset donors than for non-shared clonotypes. Sharing across several donors was observed for approximately 4.6% of naive CD4, over 3% of naive CD8, 2% to 2.5% of memory CD4, and roughly 0.43% of memory CD8 clonotypes. Because the study included a small number of donors, the genetic and exposure-history diversity represented was limited.

Inclusive of the bounding cysteine and phenylalanine, the CDR3 is 16 residues long. Here the CDR3 DNA is all that survives: 48 bases in frame from base 1. CDR1 MGHRA and CDR2 YSYEKL were looked up in the germline V gene. V is pared back by 0 bases and J by 0 bases, with 11 bases lying between the germline termini. This clone has a single count. Its specific antigen is unknown. Base qualities are not recorded, but no much larger clone differs from it by a single base. For the CD8 naive samples, CD45RO-negative cells were positively selected for CCR7, yielding a CD45RA+CCR7+ population from which TemRA cells were excluded. Donors were healthy HIV-negative adults with no recently reported acute infections or vaccinations. Only Caucasian adults living in Nashville, Tennessee, USA were represented among the donors. Blood was obtained by leukapheresis, after which PBMCs were separated by Ficoll-Histopaque density gradient centrifugation and cryopreserved in liquid nitrogen vapor phase. Analytical flow cytometry was used to check the purity and quantity of each magnetically sorted T cell population. Each sorted fraction had its genomic DNA isolated and then quantified by UV absorbance on a Nanodrop 2000c.

TCR CDR3 regions were amplified from genomic DNA by multiplex PCR using the deep immunoSEQ assay. Genomic DNA extracted from each cell subset was distributed evenly over all wells of several immunoSEQ 96-well plates, and each plate served as one replicate. Each replicate PCR for sorted subsets received about 220 ng genomic DNA, equal to tens of thousands of T cell genomes. Purified libraries were measured with a Qubit 3.0 fluorometer, size-checked on a Bioanalyzer 2100, and measured again with the KAPA Library Quantification kit. Every immunoSEQ 96-well plate was sequenced on a dedicated single-read 150-cycle Illumina NextSeq 550 flow cell. The authors' pipeline ran thus. Because only junctional sequences without quality scores were contained in the immunoSEQ output, filtering matching that applied to full-length reads could not be performed. To assign V/J genes and CDR3, sequences were annotated against IMGT germline references using PyIR, a Python wrapper for IgBLAST v1.9. Reads were removed for weak V/J assignments (E-value above 1e-6), missing CDR3, stop codons, out-of-frame junctions, or ambiguous translated residues. V3J clonotypes were defined as sequences sharing the same inferred V gene, J gene, and CDR3 amino acid sequence. Percentage overlap between repertoires was calculated by dividing the number of shared unique clonotypes by the size of the smaller repertoire. Three approaches were used to assess repertoire richness: RTK rarefaction, the Chao1 estimator, and Recon v2.1 estimates of unobserved clonotypes. Generation probabilities for all TCRbeta clonotypes obtained by the gDNA method from a few donors were computed using OLGA. TCRdb re-hosts the immuneACCESS table, in-frame sequences only. Its copies lack some clones; in the studies checked, an unresolved V gene accounts for under half of them, and the cause for the rest is not known. Clone size and the V and J calls come from that table; the DNA yielded D and trimming. The sample has roughly 770,000 clones on record, around 96% of them singletons. The ten largest clones represent about 0.25% of the sample.

The chain is assembled from TRBV4-1 and TRBJ1-1, with the D gene too uncertain to name. The receptor's source is a man aged 25 to 40 in good health. Specimen: naive CD8+ T cells sorted from blood. The cell subset or site label for this specimen denotes: CD45RA+CCR7+. The nucleotides read TGCGCCAGCAGCCAAGAACTTTCAGGCTTGAACACTGAAGCTTTCTTT. This translates into CASSQELSGLNTEAFF.